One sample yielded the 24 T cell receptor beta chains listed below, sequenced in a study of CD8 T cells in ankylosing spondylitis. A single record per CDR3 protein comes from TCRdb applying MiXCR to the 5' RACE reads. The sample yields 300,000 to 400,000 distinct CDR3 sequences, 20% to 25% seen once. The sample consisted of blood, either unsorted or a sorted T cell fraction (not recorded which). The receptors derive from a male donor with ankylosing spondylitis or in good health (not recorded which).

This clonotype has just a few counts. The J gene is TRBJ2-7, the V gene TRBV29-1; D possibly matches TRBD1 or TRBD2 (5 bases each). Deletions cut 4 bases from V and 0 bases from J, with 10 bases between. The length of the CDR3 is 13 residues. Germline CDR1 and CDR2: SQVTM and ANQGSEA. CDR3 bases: TGCAGCGTTGTGGGGGACCTCTCCTACGAGCAGTACTTC. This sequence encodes CSVVGDLSYEQYF.

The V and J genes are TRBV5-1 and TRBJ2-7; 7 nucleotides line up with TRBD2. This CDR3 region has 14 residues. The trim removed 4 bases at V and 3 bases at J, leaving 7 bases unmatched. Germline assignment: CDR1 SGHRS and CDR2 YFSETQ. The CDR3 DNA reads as TGCGCCAGCAGCACCGGGACTACTATCTACGAGCAGTACTTC. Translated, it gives CASSTGTTIYEQYF.

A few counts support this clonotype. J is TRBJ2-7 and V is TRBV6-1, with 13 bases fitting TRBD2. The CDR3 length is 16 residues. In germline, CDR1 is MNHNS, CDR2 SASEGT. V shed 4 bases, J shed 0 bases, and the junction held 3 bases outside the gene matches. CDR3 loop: CASSGTSGGHSYEQYF. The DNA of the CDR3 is TGTGCCAGCAGTGGGACTAGCGGGGGCCACTCCTACGAGCAGTACTTC.

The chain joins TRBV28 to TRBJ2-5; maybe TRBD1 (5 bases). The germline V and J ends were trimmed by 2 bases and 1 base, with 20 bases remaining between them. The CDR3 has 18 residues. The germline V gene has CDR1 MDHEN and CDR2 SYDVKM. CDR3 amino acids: CASSLRPALRTIQETQYF. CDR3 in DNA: TGTGCCAGCAGTTTACGTCCAGCCCTCCGGACAATCCAAGAGACCCAGTACTTC.

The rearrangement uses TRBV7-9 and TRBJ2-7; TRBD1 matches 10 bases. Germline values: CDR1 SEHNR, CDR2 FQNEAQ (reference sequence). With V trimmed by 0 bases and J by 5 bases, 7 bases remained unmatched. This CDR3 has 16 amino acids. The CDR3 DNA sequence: TGTGCCAGCAGCTTAGCGTTGGGACAGGGGAAGGACGAGCAGTACTTC. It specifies CASSLALGQGKDEQYF. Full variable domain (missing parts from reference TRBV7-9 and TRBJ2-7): DTGVSQNPRHKITKRGQNVTFRCDPISEHNRLYWYRQTLGQGPEFLTYFQNEAQLEKSRLLSDRFSAERPKGSFSTLEIQRTEQGDSAMYLCASSLALGQGKDEQYFGPGTRLTVT.

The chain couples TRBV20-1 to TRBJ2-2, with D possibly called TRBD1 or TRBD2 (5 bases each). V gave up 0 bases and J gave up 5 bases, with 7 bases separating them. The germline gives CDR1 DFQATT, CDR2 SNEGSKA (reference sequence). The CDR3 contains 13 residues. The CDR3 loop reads CSAREGDTGELFF. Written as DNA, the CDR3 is TGCAGTGCTAGAGAGGGGGATACCGGGGAGCTGTTTTTT.

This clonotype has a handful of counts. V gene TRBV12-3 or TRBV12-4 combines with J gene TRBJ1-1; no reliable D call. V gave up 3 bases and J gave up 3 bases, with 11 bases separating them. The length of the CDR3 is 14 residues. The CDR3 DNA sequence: TGTGCCAGCAGTTTCGACGGATCCTACACTGAAGCTTTCTTT. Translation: CASSFDGSYTEAFF.

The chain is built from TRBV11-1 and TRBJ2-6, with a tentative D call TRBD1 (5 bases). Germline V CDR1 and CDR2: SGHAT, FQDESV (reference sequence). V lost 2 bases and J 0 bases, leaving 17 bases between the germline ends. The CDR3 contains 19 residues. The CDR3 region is CASSLPKGQDPSGANVLTF. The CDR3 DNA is TGTGCCAGCAGCTTACCCAAGGGGCAGGACCCCTCTGGGGCCAACGTCCTGACTTTC.

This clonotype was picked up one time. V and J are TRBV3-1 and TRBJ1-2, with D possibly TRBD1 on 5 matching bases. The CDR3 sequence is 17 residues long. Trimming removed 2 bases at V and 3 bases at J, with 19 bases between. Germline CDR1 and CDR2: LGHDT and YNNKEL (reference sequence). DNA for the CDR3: TGTGCCAGCAGCCAAACGTGGGGGACGGCGCTGGACTATGGCTACACCTTC. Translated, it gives CASSQTWGTALDYGYTF.

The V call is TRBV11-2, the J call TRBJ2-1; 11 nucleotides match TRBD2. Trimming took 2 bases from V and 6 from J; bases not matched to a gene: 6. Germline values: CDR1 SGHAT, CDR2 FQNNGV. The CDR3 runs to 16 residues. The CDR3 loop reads CASSLFLAGGGNEQFF. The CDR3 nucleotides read TGTGCCAGCAGCTTATTCCTAGCGGGGGGCGGCAATGAGCAGTTCTTC.

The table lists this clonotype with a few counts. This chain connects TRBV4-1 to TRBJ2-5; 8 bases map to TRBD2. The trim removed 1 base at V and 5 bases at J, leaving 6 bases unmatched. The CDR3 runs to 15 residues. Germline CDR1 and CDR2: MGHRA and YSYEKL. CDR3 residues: CASSQVGGAGETQYF. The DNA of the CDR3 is TGCGCCAGCAGCCAAGTCGGGGGGGCCGGCGAGACCCAGTACTTC.

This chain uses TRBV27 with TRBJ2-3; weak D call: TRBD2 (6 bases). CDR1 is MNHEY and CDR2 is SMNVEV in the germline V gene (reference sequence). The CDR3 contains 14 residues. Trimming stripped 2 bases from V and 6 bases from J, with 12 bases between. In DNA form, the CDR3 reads TGTGCCAGCAGTTTAGCCTGGGGAGGCGATACGCAGTATTTT. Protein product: CASSLAWGGDTQYF.

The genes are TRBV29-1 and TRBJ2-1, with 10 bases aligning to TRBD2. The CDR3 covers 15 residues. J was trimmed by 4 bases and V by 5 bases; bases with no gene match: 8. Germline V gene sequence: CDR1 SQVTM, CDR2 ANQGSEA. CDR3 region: CSVFFSGGEYNEQFF. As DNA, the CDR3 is TGCAGCGTTTTCTTCAGCGGGGGGGAATACAATGAGCAGTTCTTC.

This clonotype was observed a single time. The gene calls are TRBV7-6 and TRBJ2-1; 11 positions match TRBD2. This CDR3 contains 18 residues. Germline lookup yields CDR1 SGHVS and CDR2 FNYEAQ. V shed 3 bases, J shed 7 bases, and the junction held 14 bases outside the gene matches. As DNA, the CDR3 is TGTGCCAGCAGCTTCCGCCTCAATAGCGGGGGGGTCGATAATGAGCAGTTCTTC. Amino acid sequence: CASSFRLNSGGVDNEQFF.

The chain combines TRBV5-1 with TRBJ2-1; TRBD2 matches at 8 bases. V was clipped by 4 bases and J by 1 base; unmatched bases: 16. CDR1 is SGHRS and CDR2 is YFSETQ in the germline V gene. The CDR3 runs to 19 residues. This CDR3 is CASSPTLSGAPMSYNEQFF. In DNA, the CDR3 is TGCGCCAGCAGCCCTACCCTTAGCGGGGCCCCCATGTCCTACAATGAGCAGTTCTTC.

The CDR3 coding sequence is TGTGCCAGCAGCCTTACGCACTTAAGCCACGAGCAGTACTTC. The encoded protein is CASSLTHLSHEQYF. This chain links TRBV5-6 with TRBJ2-7; D call uncertain. V lost 4 bases and J lost 5, with 16 bases in between. The CDR3 loop spans 14 amino acids. Germline CDR1 reads SGHDT; CDR2 reads YYEEEE.

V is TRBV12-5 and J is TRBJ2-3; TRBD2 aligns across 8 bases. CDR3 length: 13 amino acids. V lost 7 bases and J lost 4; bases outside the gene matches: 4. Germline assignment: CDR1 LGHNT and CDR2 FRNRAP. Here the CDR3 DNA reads TGTGCTAGTGTGGGTAGCGGGGCAGATACGCAGTATTTT. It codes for CASVGSGADTQYF. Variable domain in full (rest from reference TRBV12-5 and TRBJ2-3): DARVTQTPRHKVTEMGQEVTMRCQPILGHNTVFWYRQTMMQGLELLAYFRNRAPLDDSGMPKDRFSAEMPDATLATLKIQPSEPRDSAVYFCASVGSGADTQYFGPGTRLTVL.

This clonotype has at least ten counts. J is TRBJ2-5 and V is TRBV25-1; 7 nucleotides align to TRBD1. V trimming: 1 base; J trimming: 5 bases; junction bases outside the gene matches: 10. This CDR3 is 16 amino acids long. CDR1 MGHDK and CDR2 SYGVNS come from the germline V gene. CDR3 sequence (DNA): TGTGCCAGCAGTGAATGGATGGAGACAGGGTGGGAGACCCAGTACTTC. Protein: CASSEWMETGWETQYF.

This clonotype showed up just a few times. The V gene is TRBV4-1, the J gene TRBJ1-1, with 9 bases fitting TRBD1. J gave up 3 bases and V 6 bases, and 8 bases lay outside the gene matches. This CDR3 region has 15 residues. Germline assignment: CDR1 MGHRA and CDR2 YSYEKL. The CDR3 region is CASRQTGGADTEAFF. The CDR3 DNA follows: TGCGCCAGCAGACAAACAGGGGGCGCCGACACTGAAGCTTTCTTT.

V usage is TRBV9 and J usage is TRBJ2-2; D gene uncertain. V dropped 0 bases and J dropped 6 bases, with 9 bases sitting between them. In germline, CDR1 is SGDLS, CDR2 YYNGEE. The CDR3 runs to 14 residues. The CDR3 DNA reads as TGTGCCAGCAGCGTAGTGGCGGCTTCCGGGGAGCTGTTTTTT. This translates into CASSVVAASGELFF.

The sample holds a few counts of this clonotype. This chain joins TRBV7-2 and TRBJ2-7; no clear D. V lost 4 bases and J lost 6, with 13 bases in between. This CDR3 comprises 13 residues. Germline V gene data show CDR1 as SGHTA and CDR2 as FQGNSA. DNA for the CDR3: TGTGCCAGCAGCTCCCCCCCCGTCCTCGAGCAGTACTTC. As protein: CASSSPPVLEQYF.

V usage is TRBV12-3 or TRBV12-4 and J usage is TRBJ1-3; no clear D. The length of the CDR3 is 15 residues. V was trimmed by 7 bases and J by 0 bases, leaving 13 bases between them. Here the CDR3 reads CASTAVGSSGNTIYF. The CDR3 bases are TGTGCCAGCACCGCCGTGGGCTCCTCTGGAAACACCATATATTTT.

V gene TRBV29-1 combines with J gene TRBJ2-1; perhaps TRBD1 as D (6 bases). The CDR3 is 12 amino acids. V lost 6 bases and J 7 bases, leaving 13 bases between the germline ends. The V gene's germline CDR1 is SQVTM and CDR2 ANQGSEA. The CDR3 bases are TGCAGCGTGGAAACAGGGTATAATGAGCAGTTCTTC. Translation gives CSVETGYNEQFF.

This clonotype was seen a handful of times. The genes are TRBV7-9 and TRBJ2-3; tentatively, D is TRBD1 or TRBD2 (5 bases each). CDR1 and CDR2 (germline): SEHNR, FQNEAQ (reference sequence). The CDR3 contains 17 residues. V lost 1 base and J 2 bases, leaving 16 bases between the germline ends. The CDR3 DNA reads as TGTGCCAGCAGCTTAGGGGGGATCGGAGTTCCCACAGATACGCAGTATTTT. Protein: CASSLGGIGVPTDTQYF.